The 30 T cell receptor beta chains below all came from one sample that was sequenced in a study of blood T cell repertoires in COVID-19 (dated by TCRdb to 2020 to 2021). Library construction relied on the immunoSEQ multiplex PCR assay. This immuneACCESS table, as held by TCRdb, lists in-frame sequences with V and J called but not all clones. Of the missing ones, under half trace to an unresolved V gene in checked studies; the others have no known cause. The sample table lists 45,000 to 50,000 clones, approximately 88% of them with a count of one. The ten largest clones represent 8% of the sample. Sequencing was performed on peripheral blood. Receptors originate from a man aged 50 to 59 with acute or convalescent COVID-19.

This sequence joins TRBV29-1 and TRBJ2-1, with D maybe TRBD1 (5 bases). The CDR3 has 15 amino acids. Trimming removed 1 base from V and 6 bases from J, with 16 bases in between. In germline, CDR1 is SQVTM, CDR2 ANQGSEA. This chain's CDR3 is CSVEGGFVGANEQFF. The CDR3 DNA is TGCAGCGTTGAAGGGGGTTTTGTAGGGGCCAATGAGCAGTTCTTC.

V gene TRBV5-5 combines with J gene TRBJ2-5; 7 bases fit TRBD1. V shed 5 bases, J shed 2 bases, and the junction held 9 bases outside the gene matches. This CDR3 comprises 15 residues. Germline V lookup: CDR1 SGHKS, CDR2 YYEKEE (reference sequence). CDR3 DNA: TGTGCCAGCAGACATCCGGGACAGCGACAAGAGACCCAGTACTTC. It codes for CASRHPGQRQETQYF.

The chain uses TRBV18 and TRBJ1-2; D is undetermined. V was clipped by 6 bases and J by 0 bases, with 17 bases between them. Looked up from germline, CDR1 is KGHSH and CDR2 is LQKENI. This CDR3 region has 16 residues. The DNA of the CDR3 is TGTGCCAGCTCCCCCCCGGGGATCCAACCTAACTATGGCTACACCTTC. Protein sequence: CASSPPGIQPNYGYTF.

The rearrangement uses TRBV18 and TRBJ1-1; D remains unclear. The length of the CDR3 is 15 residues. The germline gives CDR1 KGHSH, CDR2 LQKENI. Trimming took off 6 bases at V and 0 bases at J, with 14 bases between the two ends. The CDR3 region is CASSRTPVMNTEAFF. The DNA of the CDR3 is TGTGCCAGCTCCCGAACCCCGGTAATGAACACTGAAGCTTTCTTT.

The chain employs TRBV3-1 (or the pseudogene TRBV3-2) and TRBJ2-1; 10 positions agree with TRBD2. The CDR3 runs 16 residues. V lost 0 bases and J lost 8; bases outside the gene matches: 7. Germline V CDR1 and CDR2: LGHDT, YNNKEL (reference sequence). The CDR3 DNA follows: TGTGCCAGCAGCCAAGATTCTTGGCTAGCGGGAGATGAGCAGTTCTTC. Translation gives CASSQDSWLAGDEQFF.

The chain couples TRBV19 to TRBJ1-4, with 9 nucleotides matching TRBD1. V shed 4 bases and J 8 bases; nucleotides not matched to a gene: 5. The CDR3 sequence is 14 residues long. Germline V gene sequence: CDR1 LNHDA, CDR2 SQIVND (reference sequence). The DNA of the CDR3 is TGTGCCAGTAGTAACCGGGACAGGGAGGAAAAACTGTTTTTT. Residues: CASSNRDREEKLFF.

The chain employs TRBV28 and TRBJ1-1; maybe TRBD1 (6 bases). Trimming took 3 bases from V and 1 from J, leaving 12 bases between them. Germline V CDR1 and CDR2: MDHEN, SYDVKM. This CDR3 is 15 amino acids long. The CDR3 is CASSFGGAENTEAFF. CDR3 bases: TGTGCCAGCAGTTTTGGGGGGGCAGAGAACACTGAAGCTTTCTTT.

J is TRBJ2-1 and V is TRBV24-1, with TRBD2 as a possible D gene (6 bases). CDR1 and CDR2 (germline): KGHDR, SFDVKD. The CDR3 runs 15 residues. Trimming removed 4 bases from V and 5 bases from J, with 14 bases in between. CDR3 loop: CATSDPGTGDNEQFF. The DNA of the CDR3 is TGTGCCACCAGTGACCCTGGGACGGGGGACAATGAGCAGTTCTTC.

The chain recombines TRBV15 with TRBJ2-1, with a tentative D call TRBD1 (5 bases). The V gene lost 5 bases and the J gene lost 2 bases, with 10 bases spanning the gap. Germline V gene sequence: CDR1 LNHNV, CDR2 YYDKDF (reference sequence). The CDR3 contains 14 residues. CDR3 bases: TGTGCCACCAGCCCTCCAGGGACCTACAATGAGCAGTTCTTC. Its translation is CATSPPGTYNEQFF.

CDR3 in amino acids: CATREGASGIGEQYF. For the CDR3, the DNA is TGTGCCACCAGAGAGGGGGCTAGCGGGATTGGCGAGCAGTACTTC. This chain joins TRBV24-1 and TRBJ2-7; 9 bases are a match to TRBD2. CDR1 is KGHDR and CDR2 is SFDVKD in the germline V gene. V shed 7 bases and J 6 bases; nucleotides not matched to a gene: 12. The CDR3 sequence is 15 residues long.

This sequence joins TRBV11-2 and TRBJ1-2, with a weak D call TRBD1 (6 bases). The CDR3 is made up of 14 amino acids. Germline lookup yields CDR1 SGHAT and CDR2 FQNNGV. Trimming cost V 1 base and J 0 bases, with 6 bases left between them. The CDR3: CASSLGQANYGYTF. CDR3 nucleotide sequence: TGTGCCAGCAGCTTAGGACAGGCTAACTATGGCTACACCTTC.

The chain joins TRBV10-3 to TRBJ1-3; D unresolved. The CDR3 spans 14 residues. V lost 10 bases and J lost 0, with 13 bases in between. Germline CDR1 and CDR2: ENHRY and SYGVKD. Here the CDR3 reads CATGTGDSGNTIYF. The CDR3 DNA is TGTGCCACCGGCACCGGGGACTCTGGAAACACCATATATTTT.

The CDR3 sequence is CASSVEGSNTEAFF. In DNA, the CDR3 is TGTGCCAGTAGTGTGGAGGGTAGTAACACTGAAGCTTTCTTT. The chain is built from TRBV19 and TRBJ1-1; D not resolved. Germline V lookup: CDR1 LNHDA, CDR2 SQIVND (reference sequence). Trimming took off 5 bases at V and 2 bases at J, with 12 bases between the two ends. The CDR3 length is 14 residues. The variable domain in full, completed from reference TRBV19 and TRBJ1-1, reads DGGITQSPKYLFRKEGQNVTLSCEQNLNHDAMYWYRQDPGQGLRLIYYSQIVNDFQKGDIAEGYSVSREKKESFPLTVTSAQKNPTAFYLCASSVEGSNTEAFFGQGTRLTVV.

This clone has just a few counts. The chain's CDR3 is CVAGPDTQYF. DNA for the CDR3: TGTGTGGCAGGGCCGGATACGCAGTATTTT. The chain is built from TRBV7-9 and TRBJ2-3, with a possible D match to TRBD1 (5 bases). This CDR3 contains 10 residues. Germline V gives CDR1 SEHNR, CDR2 FQNEAQ (reference sequence).

V and J are TRBV19 and TRBJ1-2; unclear D gene. V dropped 6 bases and J dropped 3 bases, with 17 bases sitting between them. The germline V gene has CDR1 LNHDA and CDR2 SQIVND (reference sequence). CDR3 length: 15 amino acids. The DNA of the CDR3 is TGTGCCAGTAGATGGTGGGTAAGAAGCGACTATGGCTACACCTTC. The encoded protein is CASRWWVRSDYGYTF.

This clone has just one count. This chain connects TRBV11-3 to TRBJ2-1; maybe TRBD1 (6 bases). V lost 4 bases and J 10 bases, leaving 17 bases between the germline ends. Per germline, CDR1 SGHNT and CDR2 YENEEA. The CDR3 runs 14 residues. The CDR3 DNA sequence: TGTGCCAGCAGCTGGAATGGGGGCTTGGGCGAGCAGTTCTTC. Protein: CASSWNGGLGEQFF.

The V and J genes are TRBV28 and TRBJ2-2; D remains ambiguous. The V end was cut by 7 bases, the J end by 2 bases, with 8 bases between. Germline CDR1 reads MDHEN; CDR2 reads SYDVKM. CDR3 length: 13 residues. CDR3 in DNA: TGTGCCAGCACATCCCCCAACACCGGGGAGCTGTTTTTT. Translated, it gives CASTSPNTGELFF.

In nucleotides, the CDR3 is TGTGCCAGCAGCTGGAGGAGCAATCAGCCCCAGCATTTT. This sequence encodes CASSWRSNQPQHF. This chain links TRBV3-1 (or the pseudogene TRBV3-2) with TRBJ1-5, with no clear D. Germline CDR1 reads LGHDT; CDR2 reads YNNKEL (reference sequence). The CDR3 consists of 13 residues. The V gene lost 5 bases and the J gene lost 1 base, with 6 bases spanning the gap.

The genes are TRBV6-6 and TRBJ2-2; 7 positions match TRBD1. Trimming at V came to 5 bases and at J to 9 bases, leaving 6 bases not matched to a gene. This CDR3 is 13 amino acids long. The V gene's germline CDR1 is MNHNY and CDR2 SVGAGI (reference sequence). The CDR3 DNA follows: TGTGCCAGCAGTGACCGACAGGGACGGGAGCTGTTTTTT. Translating it yields CASSDRQGRELFF.

This clone was found once. The V call is TRBV11-2, the J call TRBJ2-1, with 9 positions matching TRBD1. Germline V gene data show CDR1 as SGHAT and CDR2 as FQNNGV. The CDR3 is made up of 15 amino acids. The trim removed 4 bases at V and 8 bases at J, leaving 9 bases unmatched. Written as DNA, the CDR3 is TGTGCCAGCAGCTATGGGACAGGGTTGATAGATGAGCAGTTCTTC. It yields the protein CASSYGTGLIDEQFF.

On this clone itself: This CDR3 is also generated by other DNA sequences in the sample. V is TRBV6-5 and J is TRBJ1-3; D gene unclear. The CDR3 spans 15 residues. V was pared by 6 bases and J by 0 bases, with 12 bases between. Germline V gives CDR1 MNHEY, CDR2 SVGAGI. CDR3: CASSPTPSSGNTIYF. The CDR3 DNA reads TGTGCCAGCAGCCCCACCCCTAGCTCTGGAAACACCATATATTTT.

This clone was counted once. Other DNA sequences in the same sample also yield this CDR3. This chain links TRBV7-8 with TRBJ1-1, with a possible D match to TRBD1 (5 bases). The CDR3 spans 14 residues. The germline V and J ends were trimmed by 2 bases and 1 base, with 8 bases remaining between them. Germline lookup yields CDR1 SGHVS and CDR2 FQNEAQ. CDR3 nucleotide sequence: TGTGCCAGCAGCTTACGCACAGGGAACACTGAAGCTTTCTTT. Residues: CASSLRTGNTEAFF.

The gene calls are TRBV6-5 and TRBJ1-1, with TRBD1 as a possible D gene (5 bases). V gave up 2 bases and J gave up 7 bases, with 14 bases separating them. In germline, CDR1 is MNHEY, CDR2 SVGAGI. The CDR3 has 14 amino acids. This CDR3 reads CASSYLSQGVEAFF. In DNA, the CDR3 is TGTGCCAGCAGTTACCTGTCACAAGGGGTTGAAGCTTTCTTT.

The V call is TRBV19, the J call TRBJ2-7; 11 bases align to TRBD1. Germline V gene sequence: CDR1 LNHDA, CDR2 SQIVND (reference sequence). The CDR3 has 16 residues. The trim removed 4 bases at V and 0 bases at J, leaving 5 bases unmatched. The CDR3 DNA sequence: TGTGCCAGTAGTAACCGGGACAGGGGGTTCTCCTACGAGCAGTACTTC. This sequence encodes CASSNRDRGFSYEQYF.

The V gene is TRBV5-1, the J gene TRBJ2-5; no firm D call. Deletions cut 3 bases from V and 3 bases from J, with 6 bases between. Germline V gives CDR1 SGHRS, CDR2 YFSETQ. The CDR3 is 12 amino acids. The CDR3 bases are TGCGCCAGCAGCTGGCCAGAAGAGACCCAGTACTTC. This gives the protein CASSWPEETQYF.

The gene calls are TRBV7-2 and TRBJ2-4, with D perhaps TRBD2 (6 bases). The V and J ends lost 5 bases and 1 base respectively, with 12 bases between them. The CDR3 loop spans 15 amino acids. CDR1 SGHTA and CDR2 FQGNSA come from the germline V gene. CDR3 sequence: CASSLREAAKNIQYF. Written as DNA, the CDR3 is TGTGCCAGCAGCCTCAGGGAGGCGGCCAAAAACATTCAGTACTTC.

The chain uses TRBV18 and TRBJ2-2; D is unclear. CDR3 size: 15 residues. Between the trimmed V and J ends, which lost 1 base and 3 bases, there was a span of 9 bases. From germline, CDR1 is KGHSH and CDR2 LQKENI. The CDR3 sequence is CASSPRAQHTGELFF. CDR3 sequence (DNA): TGTGCCAGCTCACCACGGGCTCAACACACCGGGGAGCTGTTTTTT.

This clone was seen a few times. This sequence joins TRBV5-1 and TRBJ2-7, with unresolved D. The CDR3 extends over 11 amino acids. Trimming cost V 0 bases and J 5 bases, with 3 bases left between them. Germline CDR1 is SGHRS and CDR2 is YFSETQ. CDR3 protein: CASSLANEQYF. In DNA, the CDR3 is TGCGCCAGCAGCTTGGCCAACGAGCAGTACTTC.

In this sample, this clone turned up a few times. The chain combines TRBV7-2 with TRBJ1-3; D not resolved. Trimming stripped 5 bases from V and 0 bases from J, with 11 bases between. The CDR3 is 15 residues long. CDR1 SGHTA and CDR2 FQGNSA come from the germline V gene. In DNA, the CDR3 is TGTGCCAGCAGCCAGCAGGCCTCCTCTGGAAACACCATATATTTT. It translates to CASSQQASSGNTIYF. Full variable domain (outside the CDR3, taken from reference TRBV7-2 and TRBJ1-3): GAGVSQSPSNKVTEKGKDVELRCDPISGHTALYWYRQSLGQGLEFLIYFQGNSAPDKSGLPSDRFSAERTGGSVSTLTIQRTQQEDSAVYLCASSQQASSGNTIYFGEGSWLTVV.

The rearrangement joins TRBV20-1 to TRBJ2-7, with D perhaps matching TRBD1 (6 bases). The CDR3 is 15 amino acids. Trimming shortened V by 3 bases and J by 2 bases, and 17 bases separated the two germline ends. The germline gives CDR1 DFQATT, CDR2 SNEGSKA (reference sequence). Written as DNA, the CDR3 is TGCAGTGCTAGTCCCAGGGGCAGGTCGACCTACGAGCAGTACTTC. It codes for CSASPRGRSTYEQYF.